This T cell receptor (beta chain) was retrieved from a study of blood T cells in healthy people across ages (dated by TCRdb to the mid-2010s). In terms of the full investigation: In model experiments, template switching captured about one uniquely barcoded TCR beta cDNA molecule for every two T cells. The donors were divided into four age groups: young (average approximately 16 years), middle-aged (about 40), aged (approximately 59) and long-lived (roughly 82). For two donors (one aged 18 to 30 and one aged 80 or older), the study analyzed two additional independent replicas of 1 million unique cDNA reads from the same blood draw. Using deep sequencing normalized with unique cDNA molecular identifiers, the study measured how TCR beta repertoire diversity changes with age. Donors of different ages were randomly distributed across sequencing lanes to avoid experimental bias.

What the work shows at the level of the full study, not this receptor alone: Donor CMV infection status was unknown, potentially confounding age-related changes in expanded clonotypes. Observed TCR beta diversity correlated strongly with the percentage of naive T cells measured by flow cytometry. As age increased, observed TCR beta diversity per million T cells dropped in a roughly linear way, and a significant reduction was already evident by age around 41. Estimates of total diversity based on one million sequenced T cells were considered lower bounds and underestimates. The long-lived group showed more naive CD4+ T cells, fewer expanded clones and increased TCR diversity than the aged group, suggesting age selection. Conclusive comparison of naive and antigen-experienced compartments was prevented by the profiling of bulk unsorted PBMCs.

To prepare the library, 5' RACE was applied. This sample was sequenced with an Illumina HiSeq 2500. The second PCR ran for roughly 7 to 12 cycles and used a J-beta primer mix along with a sample-barcoded 5' primer. Each TCR beta cDNA molecule received a unique molecular identifier from a template-switch 5' adaptor carrying 12 random nucleotides. At least 2.5 million CDR3-containing paired-end reads were obtained from each sample. First-strand cDNA synthesis was performed from all RNA using the Mint cDNA synthesis kit, with priming by a TRBC-specific oligonucleotide. All cDNA was treated with uracil-DNA glycosylase and then went through a first 18-cycle PCR with the universal primers M1SS and BC2_uni_R. Regarding the original processing steps: For normalization, 1 million high-quality reads were randomly selected from each sample, with every read carrying a distinct molecular identifier. Reads with shared molecular identifiers were discarded instead of being binned into consensus sequences. MiTCR, with a Q25 quality threshold and the strictest error-elimination algorithm, was used for CDR3 identification, clonotype clustering and error correction. A nonparametric unseen species model using Euler transformation provided a lower-bound estimate of total TCR beta diversity. TCRdb reran the public reads through fastp at Q25 and MiXCR, keeping productive beta chains. CDR3 protein duplicates are merged, each entry listing the most common genes and DNA. TCRdb, not the authors, supplied the V and J calls. The sample table shows more than 800,000 distinct CDR3 sequences, and less than 35% are seen once. Approximately 15% of the sample is in the top ten clones.

This clonotype was picked up many times. It has no known antigen specificity. No base-level quality is on record; no much larger clone is a single base apart. The donors were some 36 Caucasian individuals from Russia, aged roughly 6 to 90 years, who were systemically healthy. Each donor gave ten milliliters of peripheral blood, drawn into EDTA-treated Vacutainer tubes. Ficoll-Paque density-gradient centrifugation was used to isolate PBMCs, with at least 6.5 million per sample. Total RNA, at least 5.5 micrograms per sample, was extracted from PBMCs with Trizol reagent. For every donor, an aliquot of PBMCs went through flow cytometry to measure the percentages of naive CD45RAhigh/CD27high T cells. The material sequenced was blood. This TCR was recovered from a woman aged 80 or over in good health.

The sequenced DNA: TGCAGTGCTAGGTTGGCTAGCGGGGTAGTAGATACGCAGTATTTT. Protein translation: CSARLASGVVDTQYF. Recombination connected TRBV20-1 to TRBJ2-3; TRBD2 fits 9 bases in the junction. The CDR3 has 15 amino acids, counting the end cysteine and phenylalanine. The sequence is cut down to CDR3 DNA, 45 bases in frame from base 1. From the germline V gene (reference sequence), CDR1 is DFQATT and CDR2 is SNEGSKA. Trimming leaves V shorter by 3 bases and J shorter by 5 bases, with the junction holding 9 bases beyond the gene matches.